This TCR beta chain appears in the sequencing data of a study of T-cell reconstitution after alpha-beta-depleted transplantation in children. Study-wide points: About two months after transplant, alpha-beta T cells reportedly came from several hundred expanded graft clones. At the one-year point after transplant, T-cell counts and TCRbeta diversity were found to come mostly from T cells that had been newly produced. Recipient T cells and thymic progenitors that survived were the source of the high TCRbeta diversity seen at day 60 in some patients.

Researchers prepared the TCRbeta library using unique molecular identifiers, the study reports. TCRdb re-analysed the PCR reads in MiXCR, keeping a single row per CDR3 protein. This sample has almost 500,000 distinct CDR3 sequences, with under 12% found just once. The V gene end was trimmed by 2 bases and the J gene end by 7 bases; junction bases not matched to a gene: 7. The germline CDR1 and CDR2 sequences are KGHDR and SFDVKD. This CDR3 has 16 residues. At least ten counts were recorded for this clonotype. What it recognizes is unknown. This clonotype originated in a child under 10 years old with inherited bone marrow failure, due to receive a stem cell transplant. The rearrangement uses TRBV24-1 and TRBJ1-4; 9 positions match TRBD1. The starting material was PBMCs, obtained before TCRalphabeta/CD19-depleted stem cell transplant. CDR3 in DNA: TGTGCCACCAGTGATTCGCTGACAGGGGGTAGTGAAAAACTGTTTTTT. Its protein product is CATSDSLTGGSEKLFF.